Presented here are 14 T cell receptor beta chains from one specimen sequenced in a study of read filtering for tumor transcriptome and immune sequencing. Molecular barcoded adaptors covering alpha/delta and beta/gamma chains were used on about 390 ng RNA. TCRdb called the reads again in MiXCR, with one record for every CDR3 protein. The sample consists of some 130,000 distinct CDR3 sequences, under 15% of them appearing once. Sequencing used a population of CD138-negative cells sorted from bone marrow. The receptor set was obtained from a donor at least 40 years old with multiple myeloma.

This clonotype was detected ten times or more. This chain links TRBV5-6 with TRBJ2-3; weak D call: TRBD1 (7 bases). Trimming cost V 5 bases and J 0 bases, with 16 bases left between them. The CDR3 is 16 amino acids. Germline V gene lookup returns CDR1 SGHDT and CDR2 YYEEEE. The DNA of the CDR3 is TGTGCCAGCAGGGCGGGGACAGCATATAGCACAGATACGCAGTATTTT. It codes for CASRAGTAYSTDTQYF.

At least ten counts were recorded for this clonotype. The chain employs TRBV19 and TRBJ2-1; D may be TRBD1 (6 bases). There are 13 residues in the CDR3. Germline V CDR1 and CDR2: LNHDA, SQIVND (reference sequence). The germline V and J ends were trimmed by 6 bases and 4 bases, with 10 bases remaining between them. The CDR3 nucleotides read TGTGCCAGTAGACGCGGACAGTACAATGAGCAGTTCTTC. Protein sequence: CASRRGQYNEQFF. The entire variable domain, with the rest obtained from reference TRBV19 and TRBJ2-1, is as follows: DGGITQSPKYLFRKEGQNVTLSCEQNLNHDAMYWYRQDPGQGLRLIYYSQIVNDFQKGDIAEGYSVSREKKESFPLTVTSAQKNPTAFYLCASRRGQYNEQFFGPGTRLTVL.

This clonotype was detected ten times or more. The chain employs TRBV19 and TRBJ2-3, with 8 bases aligning to TRBD1. The CDR3 extends over 12 amino acids. The V gene's germline CDR1 is LNHDA and CDR2 SQIVND (reference sequence). J gave up 8 bases and V 6 bases, and 4 bases lay outside the gene matches. CDR3 in amino acids: CASSIQGATQYF. CDR3 DNA sequence: TGTGCCAGTAGCATCCAGGGGGCTACGCAGTATTTT.

A word on this clonotype: A junction end diverges from the germline sequence, so it may reflect a read error. For the CDR3, the DNA is TGTGCCAACAGTTTACCCGGGGCGGAGGGGGCAAGGAACGAGCAGTACTTC. This translates into CANSLPGAEGARNEQYF. This chain joins TRBV28 and TRBJ2-7, with D possibly matching TRBD1 (7 bases). Germline V gene data show CDR1 as MDHEN and CDR2 as SYDVKM. This CDR3 region has 17 residues. The whole variable domain, filled in from reference TRBV28 and TRBJ2-7, reads DVKVTQSSRYLVKRTGEKVFLECVQDMDHENMFWYRQDPGLGLRLIYFSYDVKMKEKGDIPEGYSVSREKKERFSLILESASTNQTSMYLCANSLPGAEGARNEQYFGPGTRLTVT.

The rearrangement joins TRBV28 to TRBJ1-2; 9 bases align to TRBD1. The CDR3 contains 15 residues. Trimming cost V 5 bases and J 4 bases; bases outside gene matches: 8. Germline lookup yields CDR1 MDHEN and CDR2 SYDVKM. The CDR3 DNA sequence: TGTGCCAGCAGTCTCAACAGGGGGCAAGGCTATGGCTACACCTTC. This encodes CASSLNRGQGYGYTF.

This clonotype was recorded at least ten times. The rearrangement links TRBV10-3 to TRBJ2-5, with D unclear. The CDR3 is made up of 15 amino acids. With 0 bases removed from V and 3 bases from J, the gap between germline ends came to 11 bases. CDR1 ENHRY and CDR2 SYGVKD come from the germline V gene. The CDR3 spells CAISESNPGEETQYF. DNA for the CDR3: TGTGCCATCAGTGAGTCGAATCCAGGAGAAGAGACCCAGTACTTC.

In this sample, this clonotype turned up many times. The CDR3 spells CASSYIPSGTDTQYF. In nucleotides, the CDR3 is TGCGCCAGCAGCTATATCCCTAGCGGCACAGATACGCAGTATTTT. The chain joins TRBV5-1 to TRBJ2-3, with D tentatively TRBD2 (6 bases). This CDR3 region has 15 residues. The germline V gene has CDR1 SGHRS and CDR2 YFSETQ. V lost 3 bases, J lost 1 base, and 12 bases lay in between.

This clonotype was counted many times. The chain has TRBV12-3 or TRBV12-4 and TRBJ1-6; a weak D match, TRBD1 (5 bases). This CDR3 has 11 residues. Trimming shortened V by 6 bases and J by 14 bases, and 11 bases separated the two germline ends. The CDR3 loop is CASSNGGSLHF. The CDR3 DNA sequence: TGTGCCAGCAGCAACGGGGGGTCCCTCCACTTT.

This clonotype showed up many times. V gene TRBV20-1 combines with J gene TRBJ2-5; D gene uncertain. The CDR3 is 13 residues long. Trimming cost V 6 bases and J 2 bases, with 13 bases left between them. Germline CDR1 is DFQATT and CDR2 is SNEGSKA (reference sequence). The CDR3 bases are TGCAGTGCCCGCCACACCCTTCAAGAGACCCAGTACTTC. This encodes CSARHTLQETQYF.

This clonotype has ten or more counts. The chain employs TRBV27 and TRBJ2-1; possible D gene TRBD2, 7 bases. This CDR3 contains 15 residues. Germline CDR1 reads MNHEY; CDR2 reads SMNVEV (reference sequence). V gave up 0 bases and J gave up 15 bases, with 21 bases separating them. The CDR3 here is CASSLSSGAGDALFF. Written as DNA, the CDR3 is TGTGCCAGCAGTTTATCGTCGGGGGCGGGAGACGCCCTGTTCTTC.

This clonotype appeared many times. The gene calls are TRBV5-1 and TRBJ2-3; 15 bases are shared with TRBD2. Trimming removed 4 bases from V and 0 bases from J; junction bases left unmatched: 3. The germline CDR1 and CDR2 sequences are SGHRS and YFSETQ. The CDR3 length is 17 residues. The CDR3 here is CASSIGTSGRSTDTQYF. The CDR3 coding sequence is TGCGCCAGCAGCATCGGGACTAGCGGGAGGAGCACAGATACGCAGTATTTT.

This clonotype was seen at least ten times. The chain employs TRBV7-2 and TRBJ2-3; tentatively, D is TRBD2 (6 bases). The CDR3 extends over 12 amino acids. Germline V gene sequence: CDR1 SGHTA, CDR2 FQGNSA. V shed 5 bases and J shed 4 bases, with 7 bases lying between them. CDR3 nucleotides: TGTGCCAGCAGCGGGGGGTCAGATACGCAGTATTTT. Translated: CASSGGSDTQYF.

As regards this clonotype: Possible read error: a much larger clone is one base away. Likely a read error: the CDR3 ends without its conserved phenylalanine or tryptophan. J is TRBJ2-2 and V is TRBV29-1; 11 nucleotides line up with TRBD1. Losses at the gene ends were 4 bases for V and 4 bases for J; bases not matched to a gene: 2. The length of the CDR3 is 14 residues. Per the germline V gene, CDR1 is SQVTM and CDR2 is ANQGSEA. The CDR3 loop reads CSVGTGGFTGELFL. The CDR3 DNA follows: TGCAGCGTTGGGACAGGGGGCTTCACCGGGGAGCTGTTTCTT.

By proportion, this clonotype is medium-sized. V is TRBV7-9 and J is TRBJ2-1, with D possibly being TRBD1 (5 bases). Trimming cost V 7 bases and J 12 bases, with 13 bases left between them. The V gene's germline CDR1 is SEHNR and CDR2 FQNEAQ (reference sequence). The CDR3 consists of 11 residues. The DNA of the CDR3 is TGTGCCAGCAACAGACAGCTTACGCAGTTCTTC. Encoded protein: CASNRQLTQFF.